The 6 T cell receptor beta chains given below trace back to one sample, sequenced in a study of shared clonotypes between healthy human individuals. TCRdb's copy holds only in-frame clones and misses some; the assay was immunoSEQ multiplex PCR. The data contain about 380,000 clones, 95% to 97% of them singletons. The specimen was memory CD8+ T cells sorted from blood. Regarding subset: CD45RO+ cells pooled with CCR7-negative TemRA cells. These receptors all stem from a man younger than 40 in good health.

The CDR3 reads CASRRGAEAFF. CDR3 coding DNA: TGTGCCAGCCGAAGGGGCGCCGAAGCTTTCTTT. This rearrangement joins TRBV11-3 to TRBJ1-1; tentatively, D is TRBD1 (5 bases). CDR1 is SGHNT, CDR2 YENEEA, per germline. Trimming took off 8 bases at V and 8 bases at J, with 12 bases between the two ends. This CDR3 contains 11 residues. Filled out from reference TRBV11-3 and TRBJ1-1, the complete variable domain reads EAGVVQSPRYKIIEKKQPVAFWCNPISGHNTLYWYLQNLGQGPELLIRYENEEAVDDSQLPKDRFSAERLKGVDSTLKIQPAELGDSAVYLCASRRGAEAFFGQGTRLTVV.

The rearrangement links TRBV5-1 to TRBJ2-5; maybe TRBD2 (5 bases). Germline-derived CDR1 and CDR2 are SGHRS and YFSETQ. V dropped 4 bases and J dropped 5 bases, with 15 bases sitting between them. This CDR3 comprises 14 residues. As DNA, the CDR3 is TGCGCCAGCAGCCCGGGGAGTCTTCAGGAGACCCAGTACTTC. Translation gives CASSPGSLQETQYF.

The V and J genes are TRBV12-1 and TRBJ2-1; the table's D call, TRBD2, has no DNA check behind it. TRBV12-1 is a recognized pseudogene. CDR3 length: 17 amino acids. CDR3 sequence (DNA): TGTGCCAGCAGCGCCACCGGGACTAGCGGGCCATACAATGAGCAGTTCTTC. This codes for CASSATGTSGPYNEQFF.

This clone is a singleton in its sample. The chain has TRBV4-2 and TRBJ2-5; no reliable D call. Per germline, CDR1 LGHNA and CDR2 YNFKEQ. This CDR3 region has 13 residues. V dropped 4 bases and J dropped 5 bases, with 11 bases sitting between them. The CDR3 DNA is TGTGCCAGCAGCCGTGGGGTGGAGGAGACCCAGTACTTC. Translation: CASSRGVEETQYF.

The chain carries TRBV27 and TRBJ2-5; unclear D gene. The germline V gene has CDR1 MNHEY and CDR2 SMNVEV (reference sequence). Trimming took off 1 base at V and 5 bases at J, with 8 bases between the two ends. The CDR3 runs to 13 residues. The CDR3: CASSLWVDETQYF. DNA for the CDR3: TGTGCCAGCAGTTTATGGGTTGACGAGACCCAGTACTTC.

The chain couples TRBV4-1 to TRBJ2-1, with TRBD2 matching over 15 bases. CDR1 is MGHRA and CDR2 is YSYEKL in the germline V gene. Trimming removed 0 bases from V and 7 bases from J; junction bases left unmatched: 4. This CDR3 has 17 residues. The CDR3 DNA sequence: TGCGCCAGCAGCCAAGAGGGACTAGCGGGGGGTTCGAATGAGCAGTTCTTC. This sequence encodes CASSQEGLAGGSNEQFF.